This TCR beta chain stems from a study of patients and donors after allogeneic stem cell transplantation. One entry per CDR3 protein, called by TCRdb with MiXCR from the RT-PCR reads. The sample yields about a million distinct CDR3 sequences, around 17% seen once. The CDR3 consists of 15 residues. The V and J ends lost 7 bases and 3 bases respectively, with 19 bases between them. Per the germline V gene, CDR1 is SEHNR and CDR2 is FQNEAQ (reference sequence). The clonotype comes from a human donor who was either an allogeneic HSCT recipient or a stem cell or donor lymphocyte infusion donor (not recorded which). It is not recorded whose cells these are; they may come from a transplant donor. Sample: blood, either unsorted or a sorted T cell fraction (not recorded which). The chain employs TRBV7-9 and TRBJ2-7; D is possibly TRBD2 (5 bases). The CDR3 DNA reads TGTGCCAGCATGACGGGAATGAAAGCTTACTACGAGCAGTACTTC. Encoded protein: CASMTGMKAYYEQYF.